The clone carrying this T cell receptor beta chain has at least ten counts. The antigen is not known. Unique molecular identifiers were attached to individual cDNA molecules. A single record per CDR3 protein comes from TCRdb applying MiXCR to the 5' RACE reads. This table has about 84,000 distinct CDR3 sequences, about 12% appearing once. The data were obtained in a study of early T cells in non-severe SARS-CoV-2 infection. On the study more broadly: The study sequenced bulk RNA from unsorted whole blood, with chains unpaired.

V gave up 6 bases and J gave up 6 bases, with 13 bases separating them. CDR1 SGHNT and CDR2 YYREEE come from the germline V gene (reference sequence). The CDR3 extends over 13 amino acids. Overall study findings and caveats: VDJdb-based matching was biased toward anti-spike CD8 responses and missed private and CD4 specificities.

Sequencing input: whole blood. This chain joins TRBV5-4 and TRBJ2-1; the D gene could be TRBD1 or TRBD2 (5 bases each). The clonotype was recovered from an adult who was a healthcare worker with PCR-confirmed SARS-CoV-2 infection or an uninfected control (not recorded which). CDR3 coding DNA: TGTGCCAGCAACACCGGGACGGGCAATGAGCAGTTCTTC. Its translation: CASNTGTGNEQFF. Full variable domain (outside the CDR3, taken from reference TRBV5-4 and TRBJ2-1): ETGVTQSPTHLIKTRGQQVTLRCSSQSGHNTVSWYQQALGQGPQFIFQYYREEENGRGNFPPRFSGLQFPNYSSELNVNALELDDSALYLCASNTGTGNEQFFGPGTRLTVL.